Each of the 25 T cell receptor beta chains below was sequenced from the same sample in a study of T cells in localized non-small cell lung cancer. Sequenced by immunoSEQ multiplex PCR; TCRdb stores in-frame clones only, minus some. The data contain 45,000 to 60,000 clones, around 86% of them singletons. Source: PBMCs, taken before any cancer treatment. These receptors all come from a man aged 40 to 70 with stage II lung adenocarcinoma.

This chain uses TRBV5-1 with TRBJ2-2; 7 bases line up with TRBD1. The CDR3 sequence is 14 residues long. Per germline, CDR1 SGHRS and CDR2 YFSETQ. After removal of 5 bases from V and 7 bases from J, the junction contained 8 bases not matched to a gene. DNA of the CDR3: TGCGCCAGCAGTTTTGACAGGGTGCACGGGGAGCTGTTTTTT. It specifies CASSFDRVHGELFF.

The chain recombines TRBV10-3 with TRBJ2-2, with D possibly being TRBD1 or TRBD2 (6 bases each). The CDR3 sequence is 14 residues long. Trimming shortened V by 3 bases and J by 5 bases, and 10 bases separated the two germline ends. From germline, CDR1 is ENHRY and CDR2 SYGVKD. Here the CDR3 DNA reads TGTGCCATCAGTGAACTAGGGGGGACCGGGGAGCTGTTTTTT. This codes for CAISELGGTGELFF.

This clone was seen more than once but under ten times. J is TRBJ2-7 and V is TRBV5-8, with unresolved D. V dropped 1 base and J dropped 5 bases, with 7 bases sitting between them. Germline CDR1 and CDR2: SGHTS and YDEGEE. This CDR3 has 12 amino acids. CDR3: CASSLMGNEQYV. Here the CDR3 DNA reads TGTGCCAGCAGCTTGATGGGAAACGAGCAGTACGTC.

The V gene is TRBV4-1, the J gene TRBJ1-1, with 8 bases matching TRBD1. The CDR3 extends over 16 amino acids. Germline assignment: CDR1 MGHRA and CDR2 YSYEKL. The J segment lost 6 bases and the V segment lost 3 bases, leaving 12 bases of the junction unmatched. Written as DNA, the CDR3 is TGCGCCAGCAGCCAGCGGACAGGGCTCGGAGTGGCTGAAGCTTTCTTT. Amino acids: CASSQRTGLGVAEAFF.

Comment on this clone: Other DNA sequences within the sample encode an identical CDR3. CDR3 amino acids: CASSEARNQPQHF. CDR3 coding DNA: TGTGCCAGCAGTGAAGCGAGAAATCAGCCCCAGCATTTT. The rearrangement joins TRBV6-1 to TRBJ1-5, with no clear D. The CDR3 extends over 13 amino acids. V shed 0 bases and J shed 4 bases, with 4 bases lying between them. From germline, CDR1 is MNHNS and CDR2 SASEGT.

The genes are TRBV6-1 and TRBJ1-2; a weak D match, TRBD1 (6 bases). Germline CDR1 MNHNS, CDR2 SASEGT. V dropped 10 bases and J dropped 2 bases, with 14 bases sitting between them. CDR3 length: 13 residues. The CDR3 sequence is CAIQGRGNYGYTF. For the CDR3, the DNA is TGTGCCATTCAGGGGCGTGGGAACTATGGCTACACCTTC.

The chain carries TRBV18 and TRBJ1-4; D is possibly TRBD1 (5 bases). From germline, CDR1 is KGHSH and CDR2 LQKENI. The CDR3 length is 17 residues. Between the trimmed V and J ends, which lost 1 base and 8 bases, there was a span of 20 bases. The CDR3 is CASSPLSAGQAWEKLFF. The CDR3 nucleotides are TGTGCCAGCTCACCACTATCTGCGGGGCAGGCGTGGGAAAAACTGTTTTTT.

This chain uses TRBV19 with TRBJ1-3; D call uncertain. CDR1 is LNHDA and CDR2 is SQIVND in the germline V gene (reference sequence). This CDR3 has 16 amino acids. The V and J ends lost 4 bases and 5 bases respectively, with 18 bases between them. CDR3 sequence reads: CASSKLFGDTRNTIYF. CDR3 sequence (DNA): TGTGCCAGTAGTAAACTATTCGGTGATACGAGAAACACCATATATTTT. Drawing the rest from reference TRBV19 and TRBJ1-3, the complete variable domain is DGGITQSPKYLFRKEGQNVTLSCEQNLNHDAMYWYRQDPGQGLRLIYYSQIVNDFQKGDIAEGYSVSREKKESFPLTVTSAQKNPTAFYLCASSKLFGDTRNTIYFGEGSWLTVV.

The chain has TRBV9 and TRBJ1-5, with unresolved D. Germline assignment: CDR1 SGDLS and CDR2 YYNGEE. CDR3 length equals 13 residues. Trimming cost V 7 bases and J 7 bases, with 15 bases left between them. The CDR3 nucleotides are TGTGCCAGCGCCGGCGGGGAGGGACAGCCCCAGCATTTT. Residues: CASAGGEGQPQHF.

This clone came up once. The chain combines TRBV28 with TRBJ1-2; a weak D match, TRBD1 (6 bases). The V gene's germline CDR1 is MDHEN and CDR2 SYDVKM. The CDR3 is 12 residues long. The V end lost 7 bases, the J end lost 4 bases, and 10 bases lay between the germline ends. This CDR3 is CASNQGSYGYTF. DNA of the CDR3: TGTGCCAGCAACCAGGGGAGCTATGGCTACACCTTC.

V usage is TRBV30 and J usage is TRBJ1-1; D might be TRBD1 (6 bases). V was shortened by 5 bases and J by 10 bases, with 20 bases between the two germline ends. This CDR3 is 13 amino acids long. Germline CDR1 reads GTSNPN; CDR2 reads SVGIG (reference sequence). The CDR3 DNA is TGTGCCTGGCTCCGGGCAGGGGCAGAGGGAGCTTTCTTT. Its translation is CAWLRAGAEGAFF.

The rearrangement joins TRBV6-1 to TRBJ2-7, with 7 bases identical to TRBD2. The junction had 5 bases not matched to a gene; V was cut back by 5 bases and J by 4 bases. Germline values: CDR1 MNHNS, CDR2 SASEGT. The CDR3 length is 13 residues. The DNA of the CDR3 is TGTGCCAGCAGTCATACGGGGGGATACGAGCAGTACGTC. Translating it yields CASSHTGGYEQYV.

The genes are TRBV21-1 and TRBJ2-5; the table's D call TRBD2 went unverified against the DNA. TRBV21-1 is a pseudogene. The CDR3 sequence is 13 residues long. The CDR3 region has the DNA TGTGCCAGCGAAATAGCAAGCCCCAAGACCCAGTACTTC. Amino acids: CASEIASPKTQYF.

The V call is TRBV2, the J call TRBJ1-1, with D hard to call. The CDR3 consists of 13 residues. Germline-derived CDR1 and CDR2 are SNHLY and FYNNEI. Trimming pared 6 bases from V and 1 base from J, leaving 9 bases between. The CDR3: CASRISRNTEAFF. The CDR3 nucleotides are TGTGCCAGCAGGATCAGCAGGAACACTGAAGCTTTCTTT.

The V gene is TRBV9, the J gene TRBJ1-6; the D is unclear. Per the germline V gene, CDR1 is SGDLS and CDR2 is YYNGEE. V dropped 3 bases and J dropped 5 bases, with 6 bases sitting between them. The CDR3 spans 13 residues. CDR3 bases: TGTGCCAGCAGCGCCCATGATAATTCACCCCTCCACTTT. It codes for CASSAHDNSPLHF.

This sequence joins TRBV19 and TRBJ1-5; D may be TRBD1 (5 bases). The V gene lost 7 bases and the J gene lost 0 bases, with 16 bases spanning the gap. The germline V gene encodes CDR1 LNHDA and CDR2 SQIVND (reference sequence). This CDR3 is 16 amino acids long. The CDR3 DNA reads as TGTGCCAGTACCCTCTCGGGACCTTATAGCAATCAGCCCCAGCATTTT. Protein product: CASTLSGPYSNQPQHF.

J is TRBJ1-1 and V is TRBV6-5; 7 bases line up with TRBD1. The V gene's germline CDR1 is MNHEY and CDR2 SVGAGI. V trimming: 5 bases; J trimming: 3 bases; junction bases outside the gene matches: 9. The CDR3 runs to 15 residues. This CDR3 reads CASSITGALDTEAFF. The CDR3 bases are TGTGCCAGCAGTATTACAGGGGCTTTGGACACTGAAGCTTTCTTT.

This chain uses TRBV4-1 with TRBJ2-3, with 8 bases matching TRBD1. The CDR3 spans 14 residues. The germline gives CDR1 MGHRA, CDR2 YSYEKL. J was trimmed by 6 bases and V by 6 bases; bases with no gene match: 8. The chain's CDR3 is CASSLWTGTDTQYF. CDR3 DNA: TGCGCCAGCAGTCTTTGGACAGGGACGGATACGCAGTATTTT.

V gene TRBV5-1 combines with J gene TRBJ2-5, with 15 bases aligning to TRBD2. Germline V CDR1 and CDR2: SGHRS, YFSETQ. Trimming removed 4 bases from V and 2 bases from J; junction bases left unmatched: 3. This CDR3 is built from 16 residues. The CDR3 nucleotides read TGCGCCAGCAGCGCTGGACTAGCGGGGGGGCAAGAGACCCAGTACTTC. The encoded protein is CASSAGLAGGQETQYF.

V usage is TRBV2 and J usage is TRBJ2-1; D remains ambiguous. Germline-derived CDR1 and CDR2 are SNHLY and FYNNEI. The CDR3 is 13 residues long. The V end lost 3 bases, the J end lost 6 bases, and 9 bases lay between the germline ends. The DNA of the CDR3 is TGTGCCAGCAGTGAGTACAGAGCCAATGAGCAGTTCTTC. It encodes CASSEYRANEQFF.

The V and J genes are TRBV28 and TRBJ2-5, with TRBD1 as a possible D gene (5 bases). Germline CDR1 reads MDHEN; CDR2 reads SYDVKM. CDR3 length: 16 residues. Deletions cut 2 bases from V and 2 bases from J, with 15 bases between. This CDR3 reads CASSLRGSDGQETQYF. As DNA, the CDR3 is TGTGCCAGCAGTTTAAGGGGATCGGACGGACAAGAGACCCAGTACTTC.

The chain employs TRBV4-1 and TRBJ2-5, with D uncertain. Germline loops: CDR1 MGHRA, CDR2 YSYEKL. The CDR3 sequence is 15 residues long. The germline V and J ends were trimmed by 0 bases and 5 bases, with 13 bases remaining between them. The CDR3 nucleotides are TGCGCCAGCAGCCAAGATATCAGCTCGGAGGAGACCCAGTACTTC. Amino acids: CASSQDISSEETQYF.

This clone was seen only a few times. The chain uses TRBV5-1 and TRBJ1-1; 7 bases fit TRBD1. Germline CDR1 and CDR2: SGHRS and YFSETQ. J was trimmed by 3 bases and V by 5 bases; bases with no gene match: 7. This CDR3 region has 14 residues. The CDR3 protein is CASRPTGEDTEAFF. The DNA of the CDR3 is TGCGCCAGCAGGCCCACAGGGGAGGACACTGAAGCTTTCTTT.

The V gene is TRBV14, the J gene TRBJ1-2, with D unresolved. The CDR3 runs 11 residues. Germline V gene data show CDR1 as SGHDN and CDR2 as FVKESK. V was shortened by 3 bases and J by 10 bases, with 9 bases between the two germline ends. CDR3 DNA sequence: TGTGCCAGCAGCCAGACCCTTGACTACACCTTC. Its translation is CASSQTLDYTF.

This chain connects TRBV5-1 to TRBJ1-2, with a possible D match to TRBD1 (5 bases). Deletions cut 4 bases from V and 6 bases from J, with 19 bases between. The CDR3 spans 15 residues. Germline CDR1 SGHRS, CDR2 YFSETQ. The CDR3 loop is CASSEAGGGYHGYTF. The CDR3 nucleotides are TGCGCCAGCAGCGAGGCCGGGGGAGGGTATCATGGCTACACCTTC.